These 23 T cell receptor beta chains originate from one sample sequenced in a study of T cell repertoires in cytomegalovirus infection. TCRdb recomputed calls from the reads with MiXCR, one row per CDR3 protein. The sample holds around 440,000 distinct CDR3 sequences; 11% are singletons and the top ten take roughly 10%. The specimen sequenced was PBMCs. These receptors were obtained from a human donor in good health (CMV status not recorded). Some clones in this sample may be carry-over from other donors' samples.

This clonotype was counted ten times or more. As DNA, the CDR3 is TGTGCCAGCAGCCCAGGAAACGAGCAGTACTTC. Protein: CASSPGNEQYF. V gene TRBV7-2 combines with J gene TRBJ2-7; D not resolved. Trimming cost V 5 bases and J 5 bases, with 7 bases left between them. In germline, CDR1 is SGHTA, CDR2 FQGNSA. The CDR3 sequence is 11 residues long. The variable domain in full, completed from reference TRBV7-2 and TRBJ2-7, reads GAGVSQSPSNKVTEKGKDVELRCDPISGHTALYWYRQSLGQGLEFLIYFQGNSAPDKSGLPSDRFSAERTGGSVSTLTIQRTQQEDSAVYLCASSPGNEQYFGPGTRLTVT.

This clonotype turned up a few times. The chain carries TRBV19 and TRBJ2-1; 8 nucleotides align to TRBD2. The CDR3 is 13 residues long. The V gene's germline CDR1 is LNHDA and CDR2 SQIVND (reference sequence). Unmatched junction bases numbered 5, after V lost 4 bases and J lost 9 bases. CDR3 in DNA: TGTGCCAGTAGTAGCCTTACTAGCGGTGAGCAGTTCTTC. As protein: CASSSLTSGEQFF.

This clonotype was recorded at least ten times. V and J are TRBV7-6 and TRBJ1-1, with 11 positions matching TRBD1. The CDR3 extends over 17 amino acids. The junction had 16 bases not matched to a gene; V was cut back by 5 bases and J by 8 bases. Germline V lookup: CDR1 SGHVS, CDR2 FNYEAQ. CDR3 coding DNA: TGTGCCAGCAGCCCGCGGACAGGGGGCTTGGGGGGGAAGGAAGCTTTCTTT. It is translated as CASSPRTGGLGGKEAFF. The variable domain in full, completed from reference TRBV7-6 and TRBJ1-1, reads GAGVSQSPRYKVTKRGQDVALRCDPISGHVSLYWYRQALGQGPEFLTYFNYEAQQDKSGLPNDRFSAERPEGSISTLTIQRTEQRDSAMYRCASSPRTGGLGGKEAFFGQGTRLTVV.

The chain combines TRBV5-1 with TRBJ1-2; 7 bases agree with TRBD1. The CDR3 loop spans 15 amino acids. The V gene end was trimmed by 0 bases and the J gene end by 4 bases; junction bases not matched to a gene: 6. CDR1 and CDR2 from the germline V gene are SGHRS and YFSETQ. CDR3 region: CASSLDGEGAYGYTF. The CDR3 bases are TGCGCCAGCAGCTTGGATGGCGAGGGGGCCTATGGCTACACCTTC.

This clonotype occurred a few times. V gene TRBV2 combines with J gene TRBJ2-4; the D is unclear. The V end was cut by 4 bases, the J end by 2 bases, with 6 bases between. The CDR3 is 13 residues long. CDR1 and CDR2 (germline): SNHLY, FYNNEI. CDR3 DNA sequence: TGTGCCAGCAGTGTAGGGCCCAAAAACATTCAGTACTTC. Its translation is CASSVGPKNIQYF. The whole variable domain, remainder taken from reference TRBV2 and TRBJ2-4, is EPEVTQTPSHQVTQMGQEVILRCVPISNHLYFYWYRQILGQKVEFLVSFYNNEISEKSEIFDDQFSVERPDGSNFTLKIRSTKLEDSAMYFCASSVGPKNIQYFGAGTRLSVL.

V and J are TRBV18 and TRBJ1-5; D not resolved. The CDR3 has 13 residues. Deletions cut 6 bases from V and 4 bases from J, with 10 bases between. The germline CDR1 and CDR2 sequences are KGHSH and LQKENI. The chain's CDR3 is CASSPRANQPQHF. CDR3 nucleotides: TGTGCCAGCTCGCCGAGGGCTAATCAGCCCCAGCATTTT. The entire variable domain, with the rest obtained from reference TRBV18 and TRBJ1-5, is as follows: NAGVMQNPRHLVRRRGQEARLRCSPMKGHSHVYWYRQLPEEGLKFMVYLQKENIIDESGMPKERFSAEFPKEGPSILRIQQVVRGDSAAYFCASSPRANQPQHFGDGTRLSIL.

A few counts support this clonotype. The CDR3 sequence is CASSQDRGRDEQFF. The CDR3, as DNA: TGTGCCAGCAGCCAGGACAGGGGGCGGGATGAGCAGTTCTTC. V is TRBV12-3 or TRBV12-4 and J is TRBJ2-1, with 11 bases identical to TRBD1. CDR3 size: 14 residues. V trimming: 6 bases; J trimming: 8 bases; junction bases outside the gene matches: 6.

The CDR3 sequence is CASSLIQGHAFF. CDR3 bases: TGTGCCAGCAGTCTAATACAGGGACACGCTTTCTTT. V gene TRBV6-1 combines with J gene TRBJ1-1, with a tentative D call TRBD1 (6 bases). CDR3 length: 12 residues. Trimming took 5 bases from V and 11 from J, leaving 15 bases between them. CDR1 and CDR2 (germline): MNHNS, SASEGT.

At least ten counts were recorded for this clonotype. V usage is TRBV5-1 and J usage is TRBJ1-1, with TRBD1 matching over 9 bases. There are 15 residues in the CDR3. Germline V gives CDR1 SGHRS, CDR2 YFSETQ. The V and J ends lost 4 bases and 1 base, in that order; junction bases with no gene match: 5. This CDR3 reads CASSPRTGENTEAFF. In DNA, the CDR3 is TGCGCCAGCAGCCCCAGGACAGGGGAGAACACTGAAGCTTTCTTT.

This clonotype has just a few counts. A much larger clone differs from this one at a single base, so this may be a read error. This rearrangement joins TRBV27 to TRBJ2-1; D unresolved. This CDR3 has 12 residues. Germline V gene sequence: CDR1 MNHEY, CDR2 SMNVEV (reference sequence). V lost 6 bases, J lost 5 bases, and 8 bases lay in between. CDR3 sequence (DNA): TGTGCCAGCAGCCGACCAGACAATGAGCAGTTCTTC. This translates into CASSRPDNEQFF.

A note on this clonotype: A much more abundant neighbour one base away suggests this may be a read error. The CDR3 reads CASSVKVERLNTGELFF. CDR3 bases: TGTGCCAGCAGCGTCAAAGTCGAGCGGCTGAACACCGGGGAGCTGTTTTTT. The rearrangement joins TRBV9 to TRBJ2-2, with a tentative D call TRBD2 (5 bases). V lost 2 bases to trimming and J lost 1 base, with 15 bases between them. The length of the CDR3 is 17 residues. Germline CDR1 and CDR2: SGDLS and YYNGEE.

This clonotype was seen only a few times. This sequence joins TRBV7-9 and TRBJ2-1; D might be TRBD2 (5 bases). The CDR3 has 15 residues. The V and J ends lost 0 bases and 4 bases respectively, with 10 bases between them. Germline lookup yields CDR1 SEHNR and CDR2 FQNEAQ (reference sequence). CDR3 sequence: CASSLAGVEYNEQFF. The CDR3 DNA follows: TGTGCCAGCAGCTTAGCGGGAGTAGAGTACAATGAGCAGTTCTTC.

This clonotype was recorded many times. The gene calls are TRBV24-1 and TRBJ2-1; TRBD2 aligns across 9 bases. V lost 4 bases, J lost 0 bases, and 9 bases stayed unmatched. Germline V gene sequence: CDR1 KGHDR, CDR2 SFDVKD. This CDR3 contains 18 residues. Here the CDR3 reads CATSDFSGSGASYNEQFF. The CDR3 DNA reads TGTGCCACCAGTGACTTTAGCGGGAGCGGTGCCTCCTACAATGAGCAGTTCTTC.

This clonotype appeared many times. The J gene is TRBJ2-1, the V gene TRBV7-9, with a weak D call TRBD2 (7 bases). The CDR3 is made up of 16 amino acids. Deletions cut 3 bases from V and 7 bases from J, with 19 bases between. Per the germline V gene, CDR1 is SEHNR and CDR2 is FQNEAQ (reference sequence). The CDR3 DNA is TGTGCCAGCAGCTTCCCCCGGGGGGCACTCCAAAATGAGCAGTTCTTC. Protein product: CASSFPRGALQNEQFF.

This clonotype was seen at least ten times. The J gene is TRBJ2-3, the V gene TRBV6-5; D unresolved. This CDR3 region has 15 residues. Germline V lookup: CDR1 MNHEY, CDR2 SVGAGI. V gave up 0 bases and J gave up 0 bases, with 7 bases separating them. The DNA for the CDR3 is TGTGCCAGCAGTTACTCTGGGGTTAGCACAGATACGCAGTATTTT. Its protein is CASSYSGVSTDTQYF.

This clonotype has at least ten counts. J is TRBJ2-7 and V is TRBV7-8, with 10 nucleotides matching TRBD2. This CDR3 has 16 residues. After removal of 8 bases from V and 0 bases from J, the junction contained 10 bases not matched to a gene. Per germline, CDR1 SGHVS and CDR2 FQNEAQ. The CDR3 is CASHSIAGGDSYEQYF. The CDR3 DNA reads TGTGCCAGCCATTCAATAGCGGGAGGCGACTCCTACGAGCAGTACTTC.

This clonotype was recorded many times. The J gene is TRBJ2-3, the V gene TRBV24-1; D is uncertain. Trimming pared 4 bases from V and 0 bases from J, leaving 7 bases between. Germline-derived CDR1 and CDR2 are KGHDR and SFDVKD. The CDR3 has 14 amino acids. CDR3 sequence: CATSDPDSTDTQYF. The CDR3 DNA reads TGTGCCACCAGTGACCCCGACAGCACAGATACGCAGTATTTT.

This clonotype was recorded many times. The chain has TRBV6-1 and TRBJ1-5, with a possible D match to TRBD1 (6 bases). This CDR3 has 15 residues. V gave up 5 bases and J gave up 2 bases, with 13 bases separating them. The germline V gene has CDR1 MNHNS and CDR2 SASEGT. CDR3 sequence: CASSMGAGGNQPQHF. The CDR3 region has the DNA TGTGCCAGCAGTATGGGGGCGGGAGGCAATCAGCCCCAGCATTTT.

This clonotype was observed at least ten times. The chain has TRBV11-2 and TRBJ1-5; no clear D gene. With 5 bases removed from V and 0 bases from J, the gap between germline ends came to 11 bases. This CDR3 comprises 15 residues. Germline V CDR1 and CDR2: SGHAT, FQNNGV. The CDR3 here is CASSLDGISNQPQHF. The DNA for the CDR3 is TGTGCCAGCAGCCTCGACGGGATTAGCAATCAGCCCCAGCATTTT.

This clonotype was recorded at least ten times. The rearrangement uses TRBV7-2 and TRBJ2-2; TRBD2 matches at 11 bases. Trimming at V came to 5 bases and at J to 6 bases, leaving 5 bases not matched to a gene. The CDR3 extends over 15 amino acids. The germline V gene encodes CDR1 SGHTA and CDR2 FQGNSA. The CDR3 loop reads CASSPSSGGSGELFF. In nucleotides, the CDR3 is TGTGCCAGCAGCCCCTCTAGCGGGGGGTCCGGGGAGCTGTTTTTT.

The V and J genes are TRBV28 and TRBJ1-5; TRBD1 might be the D (5 bases). This CDR3 region has 14 residues. V lost 6 bases to trimming and J lost 5 bases, with 14 bases between them. Per germline, CDR1 MDHEN and CDR2 SYDVKM. CDR3 amino acids: CASRLQGGDQPQHF. In DNA form, the CDR3 reads TGTGCCAGCAGGCTTCAGGGCGGGGATCAGCCCCAGCATTTT. Combining the CDR3 with reference TRBV28 and TRBJ1-5 gives the whole variable domain DVKVTQSSRYLVKRTGEKVFLECVQDMDHENMFWYRQDPGLGLRLIYFSYDVKMKEKGDIPEGYSVSREKKERFSLILESASTNQTSMYLCASRLQGGDQPQHFGDGTRLSIL.

V and J are TRBV20-1 and TRBJ2-2; TRBD2 matches at 8 bases. The CDR3 covers 18 residues. Germline CDR1 DFQATT, CDR2 SNEGSKA (reference sequence). The V and J ends lost 0 bases and 0 bases, in that order; junction bases with no gene match: 9. The CDR3 DNA sequence: TGCAGTGCTAGAGATCTAGAGGCTAGCGGGCCGAACACCGGGGAGCTGTTTTTT. It codes for CSARDLEASGPNTGELFF.

This clonotype was observed many times. The chain recombines TRBV20-1 with TRBJ1-5, with unresolved D. The CDR3 length is 15 residues. Germline V gene lookup returns CDR1 DFQATT and CDR2 SNEGSKA (reference sequence). V was pared by 0 bases and J by 3 bases, with 12 bases between. CDR3 sequence (DNA): TGCAGTGCTAGAGATAGGAACCCCTTCAATCAGCCCCAGCATTTT. This sequence encodes CSARDRNPFNQPQHF.